These 21 T cell receptor beta chains were all obtained from the same sample, sequenced in a study of T-cell reconstitution after alpha-beta-depleted transplantation in children. TCRbeta library construction was performed incorporating unique molecular identifiers. Using its own MiXCR run on the PCR reads, TCRdb lists one record per CDR3 protein. This table has just over 950,000 distinct CDR3 sequences, about 29% appearing once. The specimen comprised PBMCs, mostly from graft donor cells, sampled 360 days after TCRalphabeta/CD19-depleted stem cell transplant. The source of these receptors is a boy younger than two who had a stem cell transplant for SCID, so the T cells may come from the graft donor.

In DNA form, the CDR3 reads TGCGCCAGCAGCCAAGATCCGGGTTTCTACAATGAGCAGTTCTTC. It translates to CASSQDPGFYNEQFF. The rearrangement joins TRBV4-3 to TRBJ2-1, with D unclear. Trimming stripped 0 bases from V and 3 bases from J, with 9 bases between. The CDR3 totals 15 residues. CDR1 is LGHNA and CDR2 is YSLEER in the germline V gene.

V and J are TRBV6-1 and TRBJ1-5; tentative D call: TRBD1 (6 bases). Trimming pared 2 bases from V and 5 bases from J, leaving 16 bases between. Germline values: CDR1 MNHNS, CDR2 SASEGT. CDR3 size: 16 residues. The CDR3 is CASSEKGEQAYQPQHF. Written as DNA, the CDR3 is TGTGCCAGCAGTGAAAAGGGGGAACAGGCCTATCAGCCCCAGCATTTT.

The chain combines TRBV4-2 with TRBJ2-7; D is perhaps TRBD1 (6 bases). Trimming took 3 bases from V and 7 from J, leaving 10 bases between them. The CDR3 has 12 residues. Germline values: CDR1 LGHNA, CDR2 YNFKEQ. CDR3 sequence (DNA): TGTGCCAGCAGCCACCTGACAGGAGAGCAGTACTTC. Protein: CASSHLTGEQYF.

CDR3 in DNA: TGTGCCAGCAGTTTTTGGCCCTCAGGGACTGAAAAACTGTTTTTT. As protein: CASSFWPSGTEKLFF. The chain has TRBV28 and TRBJ1-4, with a weak D call TRBD1 (5 bases). The CDR3 covers 15 residues. Germline CDR1 reads MDHEN; CDR2 reads SYDVKM. V lost 3 bases to trimming and J lost 7 bases, with 15 bases between them.

In its sample, this clonotype was seen a few times. V usage is TRBV12-3 or TRBV12-4 and J usage is TRBJ1-5; the match to TRBD1 covers 9 bases. The CDR3 has 16 amino acids. The V segment lost 6 bases and the J segment 4 bases; nucleotides outside the gene matches: 10. CDR3 in amino acids: CASSLEGTGPNQPQHF. The CDR3 DNA reads TGTGCCAGCAGCCTCGAAGGGACAGGGCCAAATCAGCCCCAGCATTTT.

The rearrangement links TRBV7-3 to TRBJ1-5; no clear D gene. With 4 bases removed from V and 0 bases from J, the gap between germline ends came to 10 bases. The CDR3 loop spans 15 amino acids. The V gene's germline CDR1 is SGHTA and CDR2 FQGTGA. This chain's CDR3 is CASSYIYDSNQPQHF. CDR3 bases: TGTGCCAGCAGCTATATTTACGATAGCAATCAGCCCCAGCATTTT. The full variable domain, its missing parts supplied by reference TRBV7-3 and TRBJ1-5, is GAGVSQTPSNKVTEKGKYVELRCDPISGHTALYWYRQSLGQGPEFLIYFQGTGAADDSGLPNDRFFAVRPEGSVSTLKIQRTERGDSAVYLCASSYIYDSNQPQHFGDGTRLSIL.

The V and J genes are TRBV5-4 and TRBJ1-1, with 10 nucleotides matching TRBD1. V shed 3 bases, J shed 3 bases, and the junction held 5 bases outside the gene matches. Germline lookup yields CDR1 SGHNT and CDR2 YYREEE (reference sequence). CDR3 length equals 15 residues. The CDR3 coding sequence is TGTGCCAGCAGCTACCTCGGGACAGGGGACACTGAAGCTTTCTTT. Translation gives CASSYLGTGDTEAFF.

This clonotype appeared a few times. The chain links TRBV29-1 to TRBJ1-2; TRBD1 might be the D (5 bases). Germline-derived CDR1 and CDR2 are SQVTM and ANQGSEA. The CDR3 runs to 11 residues. V lost 4 bases and J lost 6, with 9 bases in between. The CDR3 is CSVGEGNGYTF. In DNA form, the CDR3 reads TGCAGCGTTGGGGAGGGGAATGGCTACACCTTC.

As DNA, the CDR3 is TGTGCCAGCAGCTTCCAGGGACTCACTGAAGCTTTCTTT. It codes for CASSFQGLTEAFF. The V gene is TRBV5-6, the J gene TRBJ1-1; tentatively, D is TRBD1 (5 bases). This CDR3 comprises 13 residues. Germline V gene data show CDR1 as SGHDT and CDR2 as YYEEEE. Trimming took off 2 bases at V and 4 bases at J, with 9 bases between the two ends.

This clonotype was seen more than once but under ten times. The chain links TRBV28 to TRBJ2-4; either TRBD1 or TRBD2 may fit D (5 bases each). Trimming shortened V by 6 bases and J by 9 bases, and 12 bases separated the two germline ends. Germline assignment: CDR1 MDHEN and CDR2 SYDVKM. This CDR3 is 12 amino acids long. CDR3 DNA: TGTGCCAGCAGCCTAGGGGACGCCATTCAGTACTTC. Its translation: CASSLGDAIQYF.

The chain has TRBV5-1 and TRBJ2-1; possibly TRBD1 or TRBD2 for D (5 bases each). Germline loops: CDR1 SGHRS, CDR2 YFSETQ. The CDR3 extends over 14 amino acids. Deletions cut 4 bases from V and 4 bases from J, with 12 bases between. For the CDR3, the DNA is TGCGCCAGCAGCAGTGGGACCGATTACAATGAGCAGTTCTTC. It codes for CASSSGTDYNEQFF.

This clonotype has a handful of counts. The chain recombines TRBV20-1 with TRBJ2-1; D may match TRBD1 or TRBD2 (6 bases each). The CDR3 has 16 amino acids. Between the trimmed V and J ends, which lost 4 bases and 8 bases, there was a span of 24 bases. The germline CDR1 and CDR2 sequences are DFQATT and SNEGSKA (reference sequence). CDR3 nucleotide sequence: TGCAGTGCTAAGGATCGAGGGGGGTCCCCCGTGGATGAGCAGTTCTTC. Protein: CSAKDRGGSPVDEQFF.

This rearrangement joins TRBV5-1 to TRBJ2-3; 7 bases line up with TRBD2. J was trimmed by 9 bases and V by 4 bases; bases with no gene match: 8. Germline CDR1 SGHRS, CDR2 YFSETQ. This CDR3 has 13 residues. CDR3 nucleotide sequence: TGCGCCAGCAGCGTCCGACTGGGGGGGACGCAGTATTTT. Its protein is CASSVRLGGTQYF.

This clonotype was recorded a few times. CDR3 nucleotides: TGTGCCAGCACCACCGGGGACCGAGTCTACGGGGAGCTGTTTTTT. Its protein is CASTTGDRVYGELFF. This rearrangement joins TRBV6-5 to TRBJ2-2; D is tentatively TRBD1 or TRBD2 (5 bases each). V shed 7 bases and J shed 7 bases, with 19 bases lying between them. There are 15 residues in the CDR3. CDR1 is MNHEY and CDR2 is SVGAGI in the germline V gene.

This chain uses TRBV9 with TRBJ2-5; the D is unclear. Germline-derived CDR1 and CDR2 are SGDLS and YYNGEE. The CDR3 is made up of 13 amino acids. Trimming cost V 6 bases and J 5 bases, with 14 bases left between them. DNA of the CDR3: TGTGCCAGCACTGCTGGGCAGGATGAGACCCAGTACTTC. The encoded protein is CASTAGQDETQYF.

This sequence joins TRBV5-1 and TRBJ2-3, with D perhaps matching TRBD2 (6 bases). Trimming took 0 bases from V and 1 from J, leaving 15 bases between them. This CDR3 has 17 amino acids. CDR1 and CDR2 from the germline V gene are SGHRS and YFSETQ. CDR3 nucleotide sequence: TGCGCCAGCAGCTTGGCCCTCGGGGGAGCGGGCACAGATACGCAGTATTTT. Translating it yields CASSLALGGAGTDTQYF. The whole variable domain, filled in from reference TRBV5-1 and TRBJ2-3, reads KAGVTQTPRYLIKTRGQQVTLSCSPISGHRSVSWYQQTPGQGLQFLFEYFSETQRNKGNFPGRFSGRQFSNSRSEMNVSTLELGDSALYLCASSLALGGAGTDTQYFGPGTRLTVL.

This clonotype has a count of ten or more. V is TRBV9 and J is TRBJ2-2, with TRBD2 identical over 8 bases. With 0 bases clipped from V and 7 bases from J, the junction kept 8 bases outside the gene matches. Germline CDR1 and CDR2: SGDLS and YYNGEE. The CDR3 has 16 amino acids. The CDR3 protein is CASSVAERGGSGELFF. CDR3 nucleotides: TGTGCCAGCAGCGTAGCGGAACGGGGGGGAAGCGGGGAGCTGTTTTTT.

The chain recombines TRBV4-2 with TRBJ1-5, with 9 nucleotides matching TRBD1. Per germline, CDR1 LGHNA and CDR2 YNFKEQ. This CDR3 comprises 17 residues. V lost 2 bases and J lost 1; bases outside the gene matches: 6. This chain's CDR3 is CASSQSGTGMSNQPQHF. The CDR3 nucleotides read TGTGCCAGCAGCCAAAGTGGGACAGGGATGAGCAATCAGCCCCAGCATTTT.

The chain has TRBV28 and TRBJ2-2; 11 nucleotides align to TRBD1. This CDR3 spans 15 amino acids. V lost 10 bases and J lost 5; bases outside the gene matches: 9. Germline V gene lookup returns CDR1 MDHEN and CDR2 SYDVKM. CDR3: CATSRDRGWTGELFF. CDR3 bases: TGTGCCACCTCCCGGGACAGGGGGTGGACCGGGGAGCTGTTTTTT.

This clonotype came up many times. The chain carries TRBV5-1 and TRBJ2-5, with D hard to call. The V end lost 1 base, the J end lost 1 base, and 5 bases lay between the germline ends. Germline V gives CDR1 SGHRS, CDR2 YFSETQ. The CDR3 is 13 amino acids. CDR3 coding DNA: TGCGCCAGCAGCTTGAGGGCCCAAGAGACCCAGTACTTC. Translation gives CASSLRAQETQYF. The variable domain in full, with the rest retrieved from reference TRBV5-1 and TRBJ2-5, is KAGVTQTPRYLIKTRGQQVTLSCSPISGHRSVSWYQQTPGQGLQFLFEYFSETQRNKGNFPGRFSGRQFSNSRSEMNVSTLELGDSALYLCASSLRAQETQYFGPGTRLLVL.

The CDR3 sequence is CASSQEWGQPQHF. CDR3 DNA: TGTGCCAGCAGCCAAGAATGGGGTCAGCCCCAGCATTTT. This chain joins TRBV4-2 and TRBJ1-5; no definite D call. Germline V CDR1 and CDR2: LGHNA, YNFKEQ. V lost 0 bases and J 6 bases, leaving 6 bases between the germline ends. CDR3 length equals 13 residues.